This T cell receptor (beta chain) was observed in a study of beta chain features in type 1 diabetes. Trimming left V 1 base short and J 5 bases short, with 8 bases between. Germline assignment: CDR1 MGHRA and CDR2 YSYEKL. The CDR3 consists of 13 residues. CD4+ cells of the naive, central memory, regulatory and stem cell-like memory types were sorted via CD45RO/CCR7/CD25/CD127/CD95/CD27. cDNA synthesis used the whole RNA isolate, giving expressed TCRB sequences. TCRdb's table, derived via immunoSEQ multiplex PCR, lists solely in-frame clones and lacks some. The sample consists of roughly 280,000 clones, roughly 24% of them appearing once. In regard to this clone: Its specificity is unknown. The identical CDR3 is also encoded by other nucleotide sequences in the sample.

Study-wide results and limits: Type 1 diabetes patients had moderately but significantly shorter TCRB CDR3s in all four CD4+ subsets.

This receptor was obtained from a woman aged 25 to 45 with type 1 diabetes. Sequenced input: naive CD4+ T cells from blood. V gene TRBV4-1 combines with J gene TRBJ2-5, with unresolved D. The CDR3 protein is CASSQGPRETQYF. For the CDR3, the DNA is TGCGCCAGCAGCCAAGGCCCCAGGGAGACCCAGTACTTC.